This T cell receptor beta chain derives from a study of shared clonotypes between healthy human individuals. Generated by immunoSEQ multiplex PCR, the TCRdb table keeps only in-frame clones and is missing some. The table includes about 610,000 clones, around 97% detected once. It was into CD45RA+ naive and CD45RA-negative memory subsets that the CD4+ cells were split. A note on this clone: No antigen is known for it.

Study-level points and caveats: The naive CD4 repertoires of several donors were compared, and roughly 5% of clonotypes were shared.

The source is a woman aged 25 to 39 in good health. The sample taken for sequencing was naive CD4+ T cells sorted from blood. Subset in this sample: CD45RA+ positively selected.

The CDR3 sequence: CASSLRSGANVLTF. DNA of the CDR3: TGTGCCAGCAGCTTGAGGTCAGGGGCCAACGTCCTGACTTTC. V is TRBV5-8 and J is TRBJ2-6, with D uncertain. The CDR3 spans 14 residues. CDR1 and CDR2 from the germline V gene are SGHTS and YDEGEE. Trimming shortened V by 1 base and J by 4 bases, and 6 bases separated the two germline ends.